This T cell receptor (beta chain) stems from a study of monozygotic twins with inflammatory bowel disease. General observations from the study: The data offered no way to tell different T cell subtypes apart.

A note on this clonotype: The antigen remains unidentified.

Amplification used two nested PCRs: around 15 cycles, then 8 to 10 cycles, on TCRalpha/TCRbeta cDNA. Reprocessing the 5' RACE reads, TCRdb reports a single entry for every CDR3 protein and omits DNA. Listed are over 200,000 distinct CDR3 sequences; 1.6% falls within the top ten. CDR1 and CDR2 (germline): SGHTA, FQGTGA. The CDR3 is 13 amino acids. The rearrangement uses TRBV7-3 and TRBJ2-3; checking the TCRdb D call of TRBD1 is not possible without DNA. The material sequenced was blood. The receptor's source is a human donor with ulcerative colitis or Crohn's disease, or a healthy co-twin of an affected twin (not recorded which). This chain's CDR3 is CASGGGSTDTQYF.